This record covers a single T cell receptor (beta chain). Its antigen is unknown. No quality values exist for individual bases; no much larger clone is one base distant. The sample's time point label is to be understood as: about 28 days (+/-7) after the second vaccine dose. AZD1222 recipients with second doses at about 4 weeks or about 12 weeks were pooled, because spike-specific TCR depth and breadth did not differ between schedules. The vaccinee samples were drawn from two UK trials, COV001 and COV002, one of which was a single-blind randomized controlled phase 2/3 trial testing AZD1222 (ChAdOx1 nCoV-19) in healthy adults. For TCRbeta chain sequencing, PBMC samples were collected from trial participants at day 0 and at day 28 after the second dose. As encoded in the germline V gene (reference sequence), CDR1 is LNHDA while CDR2 is SQIVND. The junction shows trimming of 3 bases on V and 7 bases on J, plus 10 bases between the germline ends. Measured from the cysteine to the phenylalanine, the CDR3 is 12 residues long. Only CDR3 DNA remains: 36 bases, in frame from the first base.

This specimen belongs to a study of T cell responses to AZD1222 COVID-19 vaccine (dated by TCRdb to the early 2020s). For the wider study: TCR sequencing was performed for about 240 trial participants, of whom about 200 were given two doses of AZD1222 and around 25 were given two doses of MenACWY control vaccine. Trial participants were enrolled into age subgroups of 18-55, 56-69 and 70-plus years, which contained roughly 150, 30 and 60 TCR-sequenced participants, respectively. The research as a whole found: Only five or six AZD1222 recipients were SARS-CoV-2 seropositive at baseline, limiting conclusions about previously exposed vaccinees. The vaccine-associated CD4 TCRs covered the entire spike protein, and the dominant responses fell in regions 160-218 and 743-854. In the small 56-69-year group, the increase in depth fell short of significance, most likely because of low power. After two AZD1222 doses, spike-specific TCR breadth and depth were significantly higher than at day 0 and than in MenACWY recipients. Nearly half of unique spike-specific TCRs reportedly recognized epitopes outside regions mutated in the B.1.351 and B.1.1.7 variants. Most participants were white British and females outnumbered males, and the authors suggested that clonal diversity may have been underestimated. Because no day 14 peak-response samples were available, repertoires were characterized only after the peak T cell response.

The CDR3 regions of human TCRbeta chains were analyzed by immunosequencing. The study's processing was this. TCRs in the repertoires were compared against a reference library of SARS-CoV-2-specific TCRs that had been generated with the MIRA antigen-specificity platform. Breadth was defined as the fraction of unique TCRs that were SARS-CoV-2-associated, and depth was defined as the fraction of total T cells that were SARS-CoV-2-associated. Each spike-specific TCR was assigned to its reactive spike region and to a CD4 or CD8 class using the MIRA data. Log10-transformed breadth and depth values were compared by one-way ANOVA with Sidak's multiple comparisons tests. The table comes from immuneACCESS by way of TCRdb, which keeps in-frame sequences with V and J called. Part of the clones is missing from these tables; in studies checked, under half for an unresolved V gene and the rest for unknown reasons. The DNA was the basis for D and trimming; V, J and clone size are from that table. This sample has 80,000 to 100,000 clones in its table, and roughly nine tenths of those were observed once. About 2.5% of the sample is in the top ten clones.

This sample comprised peripheral blood, obtained 28 days after the second AZD1222 dose. The TCR originated in an adult who received the AZD1222 COVID-19 vaccine. The rearranged chain carries TRBV19 and TRBJ2-7; no D segment can be confidently identified. The CDR3 amino acid sequence is: CASSIDLGEQYF. The DNA sequence reads TGTGCCAGTAGTATCGACCTAGGGGAGCAGTACTTC.